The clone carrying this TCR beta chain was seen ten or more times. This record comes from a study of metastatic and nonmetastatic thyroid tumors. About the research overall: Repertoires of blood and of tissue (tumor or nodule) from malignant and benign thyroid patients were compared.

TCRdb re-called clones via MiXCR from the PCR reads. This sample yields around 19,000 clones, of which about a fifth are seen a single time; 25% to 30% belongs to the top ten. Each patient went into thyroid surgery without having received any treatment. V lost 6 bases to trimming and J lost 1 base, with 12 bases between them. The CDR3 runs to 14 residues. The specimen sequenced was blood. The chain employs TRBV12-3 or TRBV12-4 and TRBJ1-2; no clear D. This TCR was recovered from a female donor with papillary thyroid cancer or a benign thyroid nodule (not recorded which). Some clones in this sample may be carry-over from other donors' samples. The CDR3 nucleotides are TGTGCCAGCAGGACCTCCTCGATTAACTATGGCTACACCTTC. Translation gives CASRTSSINYGYTF.